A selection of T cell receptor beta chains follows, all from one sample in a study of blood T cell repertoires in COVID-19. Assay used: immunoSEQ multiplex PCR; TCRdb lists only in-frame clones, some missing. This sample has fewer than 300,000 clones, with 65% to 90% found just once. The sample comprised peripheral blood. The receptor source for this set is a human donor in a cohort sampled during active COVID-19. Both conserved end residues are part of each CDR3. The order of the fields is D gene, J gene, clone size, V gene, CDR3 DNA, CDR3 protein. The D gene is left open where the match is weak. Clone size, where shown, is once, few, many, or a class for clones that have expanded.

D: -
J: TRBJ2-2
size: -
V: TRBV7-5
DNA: TGTGCCAGAAGCTCCCAAGTGGGTCCGGGACAGGAGAACACCGGGGAGCTGTTTTTT
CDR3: CARSSQVGPGQENTGELFF

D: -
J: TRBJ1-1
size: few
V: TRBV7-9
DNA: TGTGCCAGCACCGGAGACACTGAAGCTTTCTTT
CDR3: CASTGDTEAFF

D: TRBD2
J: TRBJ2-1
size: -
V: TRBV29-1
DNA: TGCAGCGGCGCTACTAGCGGGAGGGCCACTGAGCAGTTCTTC
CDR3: CSGATSGRATEQFF

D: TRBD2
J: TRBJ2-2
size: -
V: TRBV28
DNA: TGTGCCAGCAGTTTGGGGCACATTAGAGCGGGAGGAGCCACCGGGGAGCTGTTTTTT
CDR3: CASSLGHIRAGGATGELFF

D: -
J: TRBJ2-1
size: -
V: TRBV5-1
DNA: TGCGCCAGCAGCTGGAGCGTAGAACTTTACAATGAGCAGTTCTTC
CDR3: CASSWSVELYNEQFF

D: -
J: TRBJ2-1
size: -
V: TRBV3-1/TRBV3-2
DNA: TGTGCCAGCAGCGACCGTCCCGACAGAGGCTCCTACAATGAGCAGTTCTTC
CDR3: CASSDRPDRGSYNEQFF

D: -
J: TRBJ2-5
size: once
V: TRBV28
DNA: TGTGCCAGCAGGGAGGGGTATCCTAAAGAGACCCAGTACTTC
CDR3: CASREGYPKETQYF

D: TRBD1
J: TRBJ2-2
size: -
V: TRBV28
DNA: TGTGCCAGCAGGACAGGGACCGGGGAGCTGTTTTTT
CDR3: CASRTGTGELFF

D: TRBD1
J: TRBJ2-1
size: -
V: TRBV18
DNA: TGTGCCAGCTCACCTGCCGGGACAGGGATGAGTCCCTGGTACAATGAGCAGTTCTTC
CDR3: CASSPAGTGMSPWYNEQFF

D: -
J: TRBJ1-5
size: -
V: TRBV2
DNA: TGTGCCAGCGGGCCCGGTAGGGGGAGCAATCAGCCCCAGCATTTT
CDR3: CASGPGRGSNQPQHF

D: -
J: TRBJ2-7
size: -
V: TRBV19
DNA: TGTGCCAGTAGTACTAACCGGGACAACTACGAGCAGTACTTC
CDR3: CASSTNRDNYEQYF

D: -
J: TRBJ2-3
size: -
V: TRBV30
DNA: TGTGCCTGCCGGGGGATCAAACTTAACCCAGACCCCTCAGATACGCAGTATTTT
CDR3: CACRGIKLNPDPSDTQYF

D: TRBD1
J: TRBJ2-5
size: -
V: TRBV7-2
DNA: TGTGCCAGCAGCGGACAGGGGGCTCAAGAGACCCAGTACTTC
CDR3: CASSGQGAQETQYF

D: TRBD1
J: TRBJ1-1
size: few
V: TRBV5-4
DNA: TGTGCCAGCAGTTTACAGGGGGGAACTGAAGCTTTCTTT
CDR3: CASSLQGGTEAFF

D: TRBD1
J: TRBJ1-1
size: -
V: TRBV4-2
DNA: TGTGCCAGCAGCCAAGAAGCCCCCGGACAGGGTGGGACTGAAGCTTTCTTT
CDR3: CASSQEAPGQGGTEAFF

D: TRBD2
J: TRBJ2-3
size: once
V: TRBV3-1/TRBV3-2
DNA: TGTGCCAGCAGCCATTCCAGCGGGAGGGCGGGAGGAGATACGCAGTATTTT
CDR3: CASSHSSGRAGGDTQYF

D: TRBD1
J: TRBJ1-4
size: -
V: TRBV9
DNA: TGTGCCAGCAGCGAGGGACAGGATGAAAAACTGTTTTTT
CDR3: CASSEGQDEKLFF

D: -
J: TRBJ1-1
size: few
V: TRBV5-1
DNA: TGCGCCAGCAGTTTCGTCGGGAGTAACACTGAAGCTTTCTTT
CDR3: CASSFVGSNTEAFF

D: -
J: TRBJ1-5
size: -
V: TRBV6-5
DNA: TGTGCCAGCACCAGTAGCAATCAGCCCCAGCATTTT
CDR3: CASTSSNQPQHF

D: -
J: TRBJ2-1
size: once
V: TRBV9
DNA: TGTGCCAGCAGCGTAGAAGGCGGAACTAGGGGGAATGAGCAGTTCTTC
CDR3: CASSVEGGTRGNEQFF

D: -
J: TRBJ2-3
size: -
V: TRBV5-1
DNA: TGCGCCAGCACGCCCCGAGGGGGGGCTTTCCTCACAGATACGCAGTATTTT
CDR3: CASTPRGGAFLTDTQYF

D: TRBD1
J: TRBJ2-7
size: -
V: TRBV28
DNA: TGTGCCAGCAGTCTCCCGGACAGGGCCGACGAGCAGTACTTC
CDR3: CASSLPDRADEQYF

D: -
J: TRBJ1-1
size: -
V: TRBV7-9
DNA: TGTGCCAGCAGCTTACTGGAGGCCGGCGGTGAAGCTTTCTTT
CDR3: CASSLLEAGGEAFF

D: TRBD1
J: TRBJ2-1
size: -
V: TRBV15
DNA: TGTGCCACCAGCAGTCGACAGGGGCGGTTTAATGAGCAGTTCTTC
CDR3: CATSSRQGRFNEQFF

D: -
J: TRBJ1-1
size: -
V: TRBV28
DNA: TGTGCCAGCAGTTCAGGGTCGGGGGAGAGGAACACTGAAGCTTTCTTT
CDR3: CASSSGSGERNTEAFF

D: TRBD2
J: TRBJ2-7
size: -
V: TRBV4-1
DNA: TGCGCCAGCAGCCAAGATGAAGCGGGAATCCTATACGAGCAGTACTTC
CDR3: CASSQDEAGILYEQYF

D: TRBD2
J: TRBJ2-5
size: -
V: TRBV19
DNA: TGTGCCAGTAGTACCTCAGGCGGGAGCCAAGAGACCCAGTACTTC
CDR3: CASSTSGGSQETQYF

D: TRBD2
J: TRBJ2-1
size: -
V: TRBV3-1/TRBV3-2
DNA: TGTGCCAGCAGCCAAGCCTCTACGGGAGGGAATGAGCAGTTCTTC
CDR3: CASSQASTGGNEQFF

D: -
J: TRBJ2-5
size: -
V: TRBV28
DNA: TGTGCCAGCAGTCAACAGGCGTACCAAGAGACCCAGTACTTC
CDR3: CASSQQAYQETQYF

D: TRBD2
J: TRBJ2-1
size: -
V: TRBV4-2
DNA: TGTGCCAGCAGCCAAGGCCCAGCGGGAGGCCCACGGGTCGACAATGAGCAGTTCTTC
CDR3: CASSQGPAGGPRVDNEQFF

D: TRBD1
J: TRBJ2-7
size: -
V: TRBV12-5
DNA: TGTGCTAGTGGTTTGGCAGGGGGCTACGAGCAGTACTTC
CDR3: CASGLAGGYEQYF

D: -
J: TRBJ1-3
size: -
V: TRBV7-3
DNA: TGTGCCAGCAGCTTAAACTCAGGCAGCCTCTCTGGAAACACCATATATTTT
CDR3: CASSLNSGSLSGNTIYF

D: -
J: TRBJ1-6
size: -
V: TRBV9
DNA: TGTGCCAGCAGCGTAGAGGGGGATACCTTCAGCTCCTATAATTCACCCCTCCACTTT
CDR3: CASSVEGDTFSSYNSPLHF

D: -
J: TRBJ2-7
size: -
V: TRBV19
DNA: TGTGCCAGTAGCCTAGGCCTGGGGGCGGCCGAGCAGTACTTC
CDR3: CASSLGLGAAEQYF

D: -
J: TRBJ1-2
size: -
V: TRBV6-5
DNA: TGTGCCAGCGGAAGTCCCTACACGGGTAACTATGGCTACACCTTC
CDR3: CASGSPYTGNYGYTF

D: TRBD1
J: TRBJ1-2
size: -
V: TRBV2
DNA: TGTGCCAGCAGTGATGACAGGGGGCGATTCTATGGCTACACCTTC
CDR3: CASSDDRGRFYGYTF

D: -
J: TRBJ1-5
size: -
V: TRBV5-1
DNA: TGCGCCAGCAGCTTGGACAGCTTGAATCAGCCCCAGCATTTT
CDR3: CASSLDSLNQPQHF

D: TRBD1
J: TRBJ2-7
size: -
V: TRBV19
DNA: TGTGCCAGTAGTGTCACCGGGACAGTGGGCTACGAGCAGTACTTC
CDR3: CASSVTGTVGYEQYF

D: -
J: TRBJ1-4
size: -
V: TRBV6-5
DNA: TGTGCCAGCAGAAAAGGGGAAGGGGGTGAAAAACTGTTTTTT
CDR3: CASRKGEGGEKLFF

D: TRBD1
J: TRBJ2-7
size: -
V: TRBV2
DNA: TGTGCCAGCAGTCTGGGACAGGACGAGCAGTACTTC
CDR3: CASSLGQDEQYF

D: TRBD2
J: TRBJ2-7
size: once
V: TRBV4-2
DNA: TGTGCCAGCAGCCGAAGAGGTGGGTTAGCGGGAGGAAGCGGATACGAGCAGTACTTC
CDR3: CASSRRGGLAGGSGYEQYF

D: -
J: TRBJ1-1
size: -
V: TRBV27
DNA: TGTGCCAGCAGTTTATCGCGACAGACTGAAGCTTTCTTT
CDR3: CASSLSRQTEAFF

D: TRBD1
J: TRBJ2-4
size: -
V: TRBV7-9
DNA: TGTGCCAGCAGCCCGCTGGGGCAGGGGGCGCAAAACATTCAGTACTTC
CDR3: CASSPLGQGAQNIQYF

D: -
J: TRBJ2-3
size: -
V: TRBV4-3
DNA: TGCGCCAGCAGCCAAGAACTAGTCAATACGCAGTATTTT
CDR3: CASSQELVNTQYF

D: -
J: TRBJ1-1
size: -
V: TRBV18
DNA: TGTGCCAGCTCACCCCAGTGGGGGCACATGAACACTGAAGCTTTCTTT
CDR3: CASSPQWGHMNTEAFF

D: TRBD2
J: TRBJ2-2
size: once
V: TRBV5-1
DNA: TGCGCCAGCGCGGCGGGAGGGTTACCCACCGGGGAGCTGTTTTTT
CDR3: CASAAGGLPTGELFF

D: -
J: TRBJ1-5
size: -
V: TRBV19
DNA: TGTGCCAGTAGCACCGGGACATCTATTAAGGGGCCCCAGCATTTT
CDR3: CASSTGTSIKGPQHF

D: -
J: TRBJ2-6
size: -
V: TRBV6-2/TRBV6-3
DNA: TGTGCCAGCAGTTACGGCGGCTCTGGGGCCAACGTCCTGACTTTC
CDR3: CASSYGGSGANVLTF

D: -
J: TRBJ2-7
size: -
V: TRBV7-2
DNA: TGTGCCAGCAGCTTAGTAGGCGGGGAGAGATACGAGCAGTACTTC
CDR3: CASSLVGGERYEQYF